This section outlines one T cell receptor beta chain sequence together with its context. The sample holds a few counts of this clone. Its antigen specificity is not known. Base qualities were left out, and no much larger clone turns up one base away. Including cysteine and phenylalanine, the CDR3 has 14 amino acids. Of all the DNA, just the CDR3 is kept, 42 bases in frame from base 1. The V end gives up 4 bases and the J end 4 bases, leaving 7 bases in the junction not matched to a gene. Taken from the germline V gene, the CDR1 and CDR2 loops are SGHRS and YFSETQ. Using the deep immunoSEQ assay, multiplex PCR amplified TCR CDR3 regions from genomic DNA. Extracted genomic DNA from each cell subset was distributed evenly across all wells of several immunoSEQ 96-well plates, and each plate was treated as a replicate. For unsorted PBMC, around 300 ng genomic DNA, equal to 30,000 or so T cell genomes, was loaded into each replicate PCR. Ten immunoSEQ deep assay plates were used to sequence the unsorted PBMC genomic DNA. Purified libraries were quantified with a Qubit 3.0 fluorometer, sized on a Bioanalyzer 2100, and re-quantified with the KAPA Library Quantification kit. Every immunoSEQ 96-well plate was sequenced on a dedicated single-read 150-cycle Illumina NextSeq 550 flow cell. The original methods were these. Because only junctional sequences without quality scores were contained in the immunoSEQ output, filtering matching that applied to full-length reads could not be performed. Sequences were annotated with PyIR, a Python wrapper for IgBLAST v1.9, using IMGT germline references to assign V/J genes and CDR3. Reads were removed for weak V/J assignments (E-value above 1e-6), missing CDR3, stop codons, out-of-frame junctions, or ambiguous translated residues. V3J clonotypes were defined as sequences sharing the same inferred V gene, J gene, and CDR3 amino acid sequence. To compute the percentage overlap between repertoires, the number of shared unique clonotypes was divided by the size of the smaller repertoire. RTK rarefaction, the Chao1 estimator, and Recon v2.1 estimates of unobserved clonotypes were used to assess repertoire richness. TCRdb limited this immuneACCESS table to in-frame rearrangements with V and J called. A share of clones is missing; checked studies link under half to unresolved V genes, and the rest is unexplained. V, J and clone size were drawn from that table, and D and trimming were deduced from the DNA. This sample has 450,000 to 500,000 clones in its table, and 78% of those were observed once. The ten biggest clones cover 9.5% to 15% of the sample.

Healthy HIV-negative adults with no recently reported acute infections or vaccinations were included as donors. Every donor was a Caucasian adult living in Nashville, Tennessee, USA. For unsorted samples, 90 million or so PBMCs were counted, and genomic DNA was extracted using the QIAamp DNA Blood Mini kit. After blood collection by leukapheresis, PBMCs were isolated using Ficoll-Histopaque density gradient centrifugation and then cryopreserved in the vapor phase of liquid nitrogen. The sample belongs to a study of shared clonotypes between healthy human individuals (dated by TCRdb to about 2020). Broadly, across the study: A few men and two women, aged 18 to 49 years, made up the cohort. To estimate repertoire size and how much clonotype sharing occurs between individuals, the study deeply sequenced the blood TCR repertoires of about five healthy adults. To increase sequencing depth and limit assay-specific biases, TCR repertoire library preparation and sequencing were carried out by different laboratories using diverse techniques. Per donor, leukapheresis produced somewhere between about 0.8 and 9.5 billion PBMCs.

Overall study results and their limits: Because the study included a small number of donors, the genetic and exposure-history diversity represented was limited. Pairwise subsampling led to the expectation that sequencing depth would affect the degree of clonotype sharing among donors. Sampling was limited to blood, and TCR repertoires in tissue likely differ from TCR repertoires in blood.

Here the chain combines TRBV5-1 and TRBJ1-2; 7 middle bases align to TRBD1. Specimen: PBMCs. This receptor was identified in a woman in her thirties or forties in good health. Some clones in this sample may be carry-over from other donors' samples. The nucleotides are TGCGCCAGCAGCGGGGGACAGCTGTCCTATGGCTACACCTTC. It translates to CASSGGQLSYGYTF.